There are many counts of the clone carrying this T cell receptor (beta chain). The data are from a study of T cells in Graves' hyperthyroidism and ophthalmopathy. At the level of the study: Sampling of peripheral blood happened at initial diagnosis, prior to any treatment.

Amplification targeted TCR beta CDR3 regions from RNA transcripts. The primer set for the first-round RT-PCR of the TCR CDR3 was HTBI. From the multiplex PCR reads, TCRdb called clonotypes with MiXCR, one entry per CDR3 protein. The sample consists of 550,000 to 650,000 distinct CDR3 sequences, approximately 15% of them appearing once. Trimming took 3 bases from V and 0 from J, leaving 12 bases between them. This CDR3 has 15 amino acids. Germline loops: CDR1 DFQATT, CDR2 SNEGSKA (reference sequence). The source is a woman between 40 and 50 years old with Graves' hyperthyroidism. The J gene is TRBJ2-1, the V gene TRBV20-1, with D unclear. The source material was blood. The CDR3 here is CSASETGNSYNEQFF. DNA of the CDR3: TGCAGTGCTAGTGAAACGGGTAACTCCTACAATGAGCAGTTCTTC.